What follows are 27 T cell receptor beta chains derived from one specimen sequenced in a study of blood T cell repertoires in COVID-19 (dated by TCRdb to the early 2020s). The receptor library was made with the immunoSEQ multiplex PCR assay. TCRdb obtained this table from immuneACCESS and retained in-frame rearrangements with V and J assigned. These tables miss some clones; where compared with another copy, unresolved V genes account for less than half of the shortfall, and the remainder is unexplained. This sample gives some 21,000 clones in total; around 80% of them show up just once. 9.5% to 15% of the sample is in the top ten clones. Sequenced sample: peripheral blood. The receptors shown here come from a man between 60 and 70 years old with active COVID-19.

This chain uses TRBV7-3 with TRBJ1-1; possible D gene TRBD1, 6 bases. The CDR3 is made up of 14 amino acids. The ends were cut back, 1 base at V and 5 bases at J, with 11 bases in the middle. Germline V CDR1 and CDR2: SGHTA, FQGTGA. This CDR3 is CASSLNPRGTEAFF. The CDR3 DNA reads TGTGCCAGCAGCTTAAACCCGAGGGGGACTGAAGCTTTCTTT.

This chain's CDR3 is CASSDSYSGTGAFSGNTIYF. The CDR3 DNA reads TGTGCCAGCAGTGACTCCTATTCCGGGACAGGGGCCTTCTCTGGAAACACCATATATTTT. The V call is TRBV6-4, the J call TRBJ1-3, with 10 bases fitting TRBD1. The CDR3 loop spans 20 amino acids. Unmatched junction bases numbered 11, after V lost 0 bases and J lost 0 bases. The V gene's germline CDR1 is MRHNA and CDR2 SNTAGT.

The V call is TRBV3-1 (or the pseudogene TRBV3-2), the J call TRBJ1-5, with unresolved D. Trimming took off 6 bases at V and 9 bases at J, with 15 bases between the two ends. This CDR3 spans 13 amino acids. CDR1 LGHDT and CDR2 YNNKEL come from the germline V gene (reference sequence). The DNA for the CDR3 is TGTGCCAGCAGTTGGGAGGAGGCTAGGCCCCAGCATTTT. It yields the protein CASSWEEARPQHF.

The chain employs TRBV9 and TRBJ2-6; possibly TRBD1 for D (5 bases). Germline V CDR1 and CDR2: SGDLS, YYNGEE. V was trimmed by 2 bases and J by 0 bases, leaving 6 bases between them. The CDR3 contains 15 residues. CDR3 bases: TGTGCCAGCAGCGTCAGGGACTCTGGGGCCAACGTCCTGACTTTC. Its translation is CASSVRDSGANVLTF.

The rearrangement uses TRBV7-3 and TRBJ2-3, with TRBD2 matching 10 bases. CDR1 and CDR2 from the germline V gene are SGHTA and FQGTGA. The length of the CDR3 is 16 residues. V lost 5 bases and J lost 0; bases outside the gene matches: 5. The DNA for the CDR3 is TGTGCCAGCAGCCCAATAGCGGGAGGAAGCACAGATACGCAGTATTTT. Translating gives CASSPIAGGSTDTQYF.

CDR3 nucleotides: TGTGCCAGCAGCCAAGATCCAGGACAGTCCTACGAGCAGTACTTC. As protein: CASSQDPGQSYEQYF. The chain combines TRBV4-2 with TRBJ2-7, with D maybe TRBD1 (6 bases). V was clipped by 0 bases and J by 1 base, with 10 bases between them. Germline CDR1 and CDR2: LGHNA and YNFKEQ. This CDR3 spans 15 amino acids.

The CDR3 nucleotides read TGTGCCAGTAGTATAGGAGGGGGAGGGAATCAGCCCCAGCATTTT. As protein: CASSIGGGGNQPQHF. This sequence joins TRBV19 and TRBJ1-5, with a weak D call TRBD1 (6 bases). CDR3 length: 15 amino acids. Germline CDR1 is LNHDA and CDR2 is SQIVND (reference sequence). V lost 1 base and J lost 4, with 11 bases in between.

This chain uses TRBV4-1 with TRBJ2-7; 9 nucleotides line up with TRBD1. The junction had 5 bases not matched to a gene; V was cut back by 3 bases and J by 2 bases. The CDR3 sequence is 15 residues long. Per germline, CDR1 MGHRA and CDR2 YSYEKL. This CDR3 is CASSQGTGGTYEQYF. CDR3 in DNA: TGCGCCAGCAGCCAGGGAACAGGGGGCACCTACGAGCAGTACTTC.

The V call is TRBV5-4, the J call TRBJ2-1, with 11 positions matching TRBD2. The junction had 15 bases not matched to a gene; V was cut back by 4 bases and J by 6 bases. Germline assignment: CDR1 SGHNT and CDR2 YYREEE (reference sequence). The CDR3 consists of 18 residues. The CDR3 region has the DNA TGTGCCAGCAGCGGAATCCTGGCTAGCGGGAGGACGGGCAATGAGCAGTTCTTC. Encoded protein: CASSGILASGRTGNEQFF. Full variable domain (outside the CDR3, taken from reference TRBV5-4 and TRBJ2-1): ETGVTQSPTHLIKTRGQQVTLRCSSQSGHNTVSWYQQALGQGPQFIFQYYREEENGRGNFPPRFSGLQFPNYSSELNVNALELDDSALYLCASSGILASGRTGNEQFFGPGTRLTVL.

V gene TRBV7-9 combines with J gene TRBJ2-7, with TRBD1 matching over 8 bases. The V gene's germline CDR1 is SEHNR and CDR2 FQNEAQ (reference sequence). Germline trimming cut 4 bases from V and 1 base from J; bases unmatched to any gene: 3. The CDR3 is 14 amino acids. The CDR3 loop is CASSSRTGSYEQYF. DNA for the CDR3: TGTGCCAGCAGCTCTAGGACAGGGTCCTACGAGCAGTACTTC.

The chain employs TRBV29-1 and TRBJ2-3, with no clear D. Between the trimmed V and J ends, which lost 0 bases and 1 base, there was a span of 11 bases. From germline, CDR1 is SQVTM and CDR2 ANQGSEA. This CDR3 is built from 15 residues. This CDR3 is CSVEDASRRTDTQYF. CDR3 coding DNA: TGCAGCGTTGAAGACGCAAGCCGTCGCACAGATACGCAGTATTTT.

The chain carries TRBV3-1 (or the pseudogene TRBV3-2) and TRBJ1-6, with a tentative D call TRBD1 (6 bases). Germline V gives CDR1 LGHDT, CDR2 YNNKEL (reference sequence). The CDR3 runs to 15 residues. Trimming stripped 5 bases from V and 4 bases from J, with 12 bases between. The chain's CDR3 is CASSFPGAYNSPLHF. The CDR3 DNA reads TGTGCCAGCAGCTTCCCAGGGGCTTATAATTCACCCCTCCACTTT.

This rearrangement joins TRBV6-1 to TRBJ2-7; TRBD2 agrees at 8 bases. V shed 1 base and J 1 base; nucleotides not matched to a gene: 3. Germline values: CDR1 MNHNS, CDR2 SASEGT. CDR3 length: 15 amino acids. The chain's CDR3 is CASSEGSGTSYEQYF. CDR3 coding DNA: TGTGCCAGCAGTGAAGGTAGCGGGACATCCTACGAGCAGTACTTC.

The chain combines TRBV11-2 with TRBJ2-7; 7 nucleotides align to TRBD2. The CDR3 consists of 16 residues. The J segment lost 2 bases and the V segment lost 0 bases, leaving 7 bases of the junction unmatched. Germline V gives CDR1 SGHAT, CDR2 FQNNGV. The CDR3 sequence: CASSLDRASGTYEQYF. In DNA form, the CDR3 reads TGTGCCAGCAGCTTAGATCGGGCTAGCGGTACCTACGAGCAGTACTTC.

The chain joins TRBV18 to TRBJ2-7, with TRBD2 identical over 7 bases. Germline values: CDR1 KGHSH, CDR2 LQKENI. The CDR3 covers 14 residues. V trimming: 11 bases; J trimming: 1 base; junction bases outside the gene matches: 11. The CDR3, as DNA: TGTGCCGCATCCGCCACTAGCGATTCCTACGAGCAGTACTTC. Protein product: CAASATSDSYEQYF.

This chain links TRBV5-4 with TRBJ2-1; the D gene is possibly TRBD2 (6 bases). Germline V CDR1 and CDR2: SGHNT, YYREEE (reference sequence). The CDR3 runs to 15 residues. V lost 0 bases and J lost 2, with 9 bases in between. This chain's CDR3 is CASSLGGGTYNEQFF. The CDR3 region has the DNA TGTGCCAGCAGCTTGGGGGGAGGCACCTACAATGAGCAGTTCTTC.

The rearrangement uses TRBV6-5 and TRBJ2-7; no clear D gene. The CDR3 is 13 residues long. With 6 bases removed from V and 2 bases from J, the gap between germline ends came to 11 bases. CDR1 and CDR2 (germline): MNHEY, SVGAGI. CDR3 protein: CASRIALAYEQYF. The CDR3, as DNA: TGTGCCAGCAGAATAGCATTAGCCTACGAGCAGTACTTC.

This chain joins TRBV7-9 and TRBJ2-7; TRBD2 aligns across 7 bases. The CDR3 has 16 amino acids. V was clipped by 5 bases and J by 3 bases; unmatched bases: 13. Germline values: CDR1 SEHNR, CDR2 FQNEAQ (reference sequence). This CDR3 is CASSPPPGLGSYEQYF. The CDR3 DNA reads as TGTGCCAGCAGCCCACCCCCCGGACTAGGGAGCTACGAGCAGTACTTC. The whole variable domain, remainder taken from reference TRBV7-9 and TRBJ2-7, is DTGVSQNPRHKITKRGQNVTFRCDPISEHNRLYWYRQTLGQGPEFLTYFQNEAQLEKSRLLSDRFSAERPKGSFSTLEIQRTEQGDSAMYLCASSPPPGLGSYEQYFGPGTRLTVT.

The chain links TRBV6-2 or TRBV6-3 to TRBJ2-1; 12 bases are a match to TRBD2. CDR1 is MNHEY, CDR2 SVGEGT, per germline. The V and J ends lost 1 base and 5 bases, in that order; junction bases with no gene match: 6. The CDR3 is 17 amino acids. The CDR3 loop is CASSYYYRTSGDNEQFF. CDR3 in DNA: TGTGCCAGCAGTTACTATTACCGGACTAGCGGGGACAATGAGCAGTTCTTC.

This sequence joins TRBV5-6 and TRBJ2-7, with D possibly TRBD1 on 5 matching bases. Germline V gene lookup returns CDR1 SGHDT and CDR2 YYEEEE. With 4 bases removed from V and 2 bases from J, the gap between germline ends came to 10 bases. The CDR3 runs 13 residues. The DNA for the CDR3 is TGTGCCAGCAGCGTGAAGGGGACCTACGAGCAGTACTTC. Amino acid sequence: CASSVKGTYEQYF.

In the case of this clone: This specimen includes other DNA sequences encoding the same CDR3. V gene TRBV7-2 combines with J gene TRBJ2-1, with TRBD2 identical over 7 bases. V dropped 5 bases and J dropped 8; count of bases not matched to a gene: 15. In germline, CDR1 is SGHTA, CDR2 FQGNSA. The CDR3 has 16 residues. CDR3 sequence (DNA): TGTGCCAGCAGCCCACGGACTAGTGGGAGGTTAGATGAGCAGTTCTTC. Its translation is CASSPRTSGRLDEQFF.

This clone was recorded only once. V is TRBV14 and J is TRBJ2-7; 7 bases align to TRBD2. V gave up 7 bases and J gave up 4 bases; unmatched junction bases: 10. Germline CDR1 and CDR2: SGHDN and FVKESK. This CDR3 region has 14 residues. The chain's CDR3 is CASTPGRFGYEQYF. Written as DNA, the CDR3 is TGTGCCAGCACCCCCGGGAGGTTCGGGTACGAGCAGTACTTC. Full variable domain (remainder filled in from reference TRBV14 and TRBJ2-7): EAGVTQFPSHSVIEKGQTVTLRCDPISGHDNLYWYRRVMGKEIKFLLHFVKESKQDESGMPNNRFLAERTGGTYSTLKVQPAELEDSGVYFCASTPGRFGYEQYFGPGTRLTVT.

V and J are TRBV3-1 (or the pseudogene TRBV3-2) and TRBJ2-3; possibly TRBD2 for D (5 bases). V was clipped by 2 bases and J by 0 bases, with 9 bases between them. The CDR3 is 15 amino acids. Germline lookup yields CDR1 LGHDT and CDR2 YNNKEL (reference sequence). Here the CDR3 DNA reads TGTGCCAGCAGCCAACTAGCCTTTAGCACAGATACGCAGTATTTT. Its protein product is CASSQLAFSTDTQYF.

The CDR3 loop reads CASSLVAGTGSSSPLHF. The CDR3 coding sequence is TGTGCCAGCAGCTTAGTGGCGGGGACAGGGTCGTCTTCACCCCTCCACTTT. The genes are TRBV7-2 and TRBJ1-6, with 9 nucleotides matching TRBD1. The V gene end was trimmed by 1 base and the J gene end by 9 bases; junction bases not matched to a gene: 10. CDR3 length: 17 residues. The germline CDR1 and CDR2 sequences are SGHTA and FQGNSA.

The chain recombines TRBV27 with TRBJ2-1, with D perhaps TRBD2 (5 bases). The CDR3 is 14 residues long. Deletions cut 2 bases from V and 4 bases from J, with 9 bases between. Germline-derived CDR1 and CDR2 are MNHEY and SMNVEV (reference sequence). The CDR3 nucleotides are TGTGCCAGCAGTTTAGAACGGGAATACAATGAGCAGTTCTTC. Its protein product is CASSLEREYNEQFF.

The chain carries TRBV5-4 and TRBJ2-7, with 8 positions matching TRBD2. The CDR3 consists of 15 residues. The germline CDR1 and CDR2 sequences are SGHNT and YYREEE (reference sequence). The ends lost 3 bases at V and 3 bases at J; junction bases unmatched: 8. The CDR3 region is CASSSPGTSVYEQYF. CDR3 DNA: TGTGCCAGCAGCTCACCCGGGACTAGTGTCTACGAGCAGTACTTC.

The V gene is TRBV3-1 (or the pseudogene TRBV3-2), the J gene TRBJ2-7, with 14 positions matching TRBD2. J gave up 6 bases and V 6 bases, and 1 base lay outside the gene matches. This CDR3 comprises 13 residues. CDR1 is LGHDT and CDR2 is YNNKEL in the germline V gene (reference sequence). The CDR3 DNA sequence: TGTGCCAGCAGTGGACTAGCGGGAGGCGAGCAGTACTTC. It translates to CASSGLAGGEQYF.